Below, one TCR beta chain is given with its context. This clonotype was picked up many times. Which antigen it targets is not known. No clone much larger than this one lies a single base away; base qualities are absent. The entry originates in a study of read filtering for tumor transcriptome and immune sequencing (TCRdb year 2020). With regard to the full study: Of the patients in the cohort, approximately 16 were male and roughly 13 were female, and their mean age was roughly 68 years, with a range of about 40 to 85. One main goal was a read-filtering strategy for immune repertoire data, in particular deciding whether clonotypes backed by only one read should be removed. TCR-region mapped reads per sample ranged from about 4.05 to 10.27 million with IR-seq versus only roughly 85 to 1,300 with RNA-seq. By revised international staging, about 8 patients were R-ISS I, under 20 were R-ISS II and about 7 were R-ISS III. Using the same bone marrow samples, the study compared TCR repertoires obtained by targeted immune repertoire sequencing with those obtained by bulk whole-transcriptome sequencing. After DNase treatment, whole-transcriptome libraries were prepared with the TruSeq RNA Access Library Prep Kit. What the study reported, not specific to this receptor: When single-read clonotypes were removed, the proportions of shared clonotypes in IR-seq and RNA-seq correlated more strongly. Compared with RNA-seq, IR-seq captured clonotypes at much higher depth and more reliably, and a smaller IR-seq throughput was enough to identify most shared clonotypes. In IR-seq, approximately 82% of clonotypes but 3% to 4.5% of total reads were represented by single-read clonotypes, whereas in RNA-seq, around 73% of clonotypes and 40% to 55% of reads were represented by single-read clonotypes. The sorted CD138-negative fraction was not purified T cells but a mixed bone marrow immune population.

Bone marrow was sampled from every patient at the time of active disease. Ficoll-Hypaque density gradient centrifugation was used to isolate the bone marrow mononuclear cells. Myeloma plasma cells were removed and CD138-negative cells were collected by negative selection after labeling with CD138 magnetic microbeads on a MACS separator. Flow cytometry with CD138 antibodies on an Attune NxT was used to check how pure the isolated cells were. Total RNA was extracted using TRIzol reagent and was quantified on a NanoDrop spectrophotometer. For each patient, the CD138-negative bone marrow sample underwent paired RNA-seq and IR-seq. The Immunoverse kit was used to build TCR libraries from 400 ng RNA, with molecular barcoded adaptors covering alpha/delta and beta/gamma chains. TCR library preparation used the same RNA that went into transcriptome sequencing. An Illumina HiSeq 4000 with 2 x 150 cycles was used to sequence the TCR libraries. Under the source paper's analysis protocol: Using MiXCR, which included quality filtering and error correction, TCR reads were aligned to human V, D, J and C references and then assembled into CDR3 clonotypes. The tcR package in R was used for analysis of clonotype counts and gene usage diversity. For inspection of raw mapping reads, RNA-seq reads were mapped by STAR aligner version 2.5.3a onto GRCh37 of the human genome. To test how sequencing depth affects detected clonotypes, IR-seq fastq files were randomly downsampled with Seqtk 1.3. TCRdb reprocessed the public reads (quality trimming at Q25 with fastp, clone calling with MiXCR) and kept in-frame beta chains. Each entry merges the rows of one CDR3 protein and shows their most common DNA and genes. The V and J calls were determined by TCRdb, not by the authors. The sample table lists around 58,000 distinct CDR3 sequences, around 14% of them with a count of one. The top ten hold around 43% of the sample.

The germline V gene specifies MDHEN as CDR1 and SYDVKM as CDR2. Its CDR3 holds 15 amino acids, cysteine through phenylalanine. Just CDR3 DNA is preserved here, 45 bases in frame from base 1. Relative to germline, V is 2 bases shorter and J is 2 bases shorter, with 13 bases between their ends. The clonotype was recovered from a donor older than 35 with multiple myeloma. The source material was a population of CD138-negative cells sorted from bone marrow. Read against the paper, the sample's cell subset or site label means: bone marrow mononuclear cells depleted of CD138+ plasma/myeloma cells by negative magnetic selection. The V and J segments used are TRBV28 and TRBJ2-7; the D gene is unclear. The CDR3 reads CASSLMGSSTYEQYF. The bases read TGTGCCAGCAGTTTAATGGGTAGTAGCACCTACGAGCAGTACTTC.